This TCR beta chain was obtained from a study of T cell responses to AZD1222 COVID-19 vaccine. With respect to this clone: Antigen specificity is unknown.

Broader study findings: Repertoires were obtained solely post-peak T cell response. The CD4 TCRs associated with vaccination extended across spike and predominated at 160-218 and 743-854.

Profiling relied on immunoSEQ multiplex PCR, and the TCRdb table lists in-frame clones only, not all of them. The data hold 150,000 or so clones, with 91% observed a single time. The length of the CDR3 is 13 residues. V shed 5 bases and J shed 1 base, with 7 bases lying between them. Germline CDR1 is LGHDT and CDR2 is YNNKEL (reference sequence). The TCR originated in an adult in good health. This sequence joins TRBV3-1 (or the pseudogene TRBV3-2) and TRBJ2-3, with D perhaps matching TRBD2 (5 bases). Here the sequenced sample was peripheral blood, taken on day 0 of AZD1222 vaccination. CDR3 nucleotide sequence: TGTGCCAGCAGCAATAGCGGCACAGATACGCAGTATTTT. Its protein product is CASSNSGTDTQYF.